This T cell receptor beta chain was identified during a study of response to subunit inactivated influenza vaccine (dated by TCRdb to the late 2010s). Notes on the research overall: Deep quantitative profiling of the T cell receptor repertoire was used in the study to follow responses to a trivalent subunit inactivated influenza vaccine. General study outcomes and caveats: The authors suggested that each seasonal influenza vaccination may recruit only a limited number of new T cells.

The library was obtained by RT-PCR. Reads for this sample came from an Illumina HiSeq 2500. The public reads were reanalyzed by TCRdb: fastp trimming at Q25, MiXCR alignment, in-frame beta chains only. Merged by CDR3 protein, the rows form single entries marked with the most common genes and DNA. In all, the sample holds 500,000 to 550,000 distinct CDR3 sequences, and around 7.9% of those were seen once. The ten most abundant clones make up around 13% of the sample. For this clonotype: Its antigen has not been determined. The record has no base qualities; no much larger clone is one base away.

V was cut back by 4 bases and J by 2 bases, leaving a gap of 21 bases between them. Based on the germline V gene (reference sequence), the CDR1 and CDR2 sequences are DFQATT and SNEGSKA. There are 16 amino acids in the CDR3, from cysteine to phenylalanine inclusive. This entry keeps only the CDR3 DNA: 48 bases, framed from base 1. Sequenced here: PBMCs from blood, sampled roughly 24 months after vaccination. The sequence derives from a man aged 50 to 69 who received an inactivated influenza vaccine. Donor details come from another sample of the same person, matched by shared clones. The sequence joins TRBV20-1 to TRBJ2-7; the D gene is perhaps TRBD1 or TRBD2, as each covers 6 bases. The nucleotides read TGCAGTGCTAATCCTCTCTTAGCCGGGGGCCCCTACGAGCAGTACTTC. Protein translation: CSANPLLAGGPYEQYF.